This T cell receptor beta chain was sequenced in a study of T cell responses to AZD1222 COVID-19 vaccine. Points from the study as a whole: The study reported that nearly half of spike-specific TCRs target unmutated variant regions. White British people made up most donors, females outnumbered males, and clonal diversity was possibly underestimated. No repertoire was sampled before or during the peak T cell response, only after it. Just a handful of AZD1222 recipients were seropositive at baseline.

Profiling relied on immunoSEQ multiplex PCR, and the TCRdb table lists in-frame clones only, not all of them. In the table there are around 130,000 clones, 91% of which are singletons. A note on this clone: Its specificity is not known.

Germline-derived CDR1 and CDR2 are SEHNR and FQNEAQ (reference sequence). Trimming removed 1 base from V and 2 bases from J; junction bases left unmatched: 1. The CDR3 has 14 residues. This sequence originates from an adult who received the AZD1222 COVID-19 vaccine. Material: peripheral blood, obtained 28 days after the second AZD1222 dose. The V call is TRBV7-9, the J call TRBJ1-1; 7 bases fit TRBD1. The CDR3 sequence: CASSLGQGNTEAFF. For the CDR3, the DNA is TGTGCCAGCAGCTTAGGACAGGGAAACACTGAAGCTTTCTTT.